This TCR beta chain was profiled in a study of CD8 T cells in ankylosing spondylitis. Study-level points and caveats: It appeared that ankylosing spondylitis blood was characterized by a TCR beta motif of several highly homologous variants. Disease-linked clones proved CD8+ and comparatively uncommon in peripheral blood. A subset of motif variants has previously been described in the synovial fluid and blood of reactive arthritis. Matched ankylosing spondylitis synovial fluid reportedly contained a significantly enriched population of disease-linked clones.

Generation of TCR beta libraries employed quantitative 5'-RACE incorporating molecular barcodes. TCRdb re-derived calls from the 5' RACE reads in MiXCR, one entry per CDR3 protein. The sample holds fewer than 750,000 distinct CDR3 sequences, under 20% seen once. The count of this clonotype is one. The antigen is not known. Sample: blood, either unsorted or a sorted T cell fraction (not recorded which). This TCR was recovered from a male donor with ankylosing spondylitis.

CDR3: CASSYLWRENTEAFF. The CDR3 DNA is TGTGCCAGCAGTTACCTTTGGCGGGAGAACACTGAAGCTTTCTTT. V and J are TRBV6-5 and TRBJ1-1; D gene uncertain. V was pared by 2 bases and J by 1 base, with 11 bases between. This CDR3 region has 15 residues. In germline, CDR1 is MNHEY, CDR2 SVGAGI.